The 2 T cell receptor beta chains below come from one sample, sequenced in a study of response to subunit inactivated influenza vaccine (dated by TCRdb to the late 2010s). Libraries came from RT-PCR. Reads for this sample came from an Illumina HiSeq 2500. The public reads were reanalyzed by TCRdb: fastp trimming at Q25, MiXCR alignment, in-frame beta chains only. Each CDR3 protein appears once, grouped with its most common genes and DNA. This sample comprises roughly 700,000 distinct CDR3 sequences, approximately 15% of them detected only once. The ten top clones hold less than 9% of the sample. The sample in question was PBMCs from blood, obtained about 14 days before vaccination. The receptors stem from a man in his fifties or sixties who received an inactivated influenza vaccine. Donor details come from another sample of the same person, matched by shared clones.

On this clonotype itself: A much larger clone differs from this one at a single base, so this may be a read error. The chain is built from TRBV18 and TRBJ2-1; 13 bases fit TRBD2. This CDR3 region has 16 residues. CDR1 KGHSH and CDR2 LQKENI come from the germline V gene. The CDR3 DNA reads as TGTGCCAGCACACCCGGGACTAGCGGGAATTACAATGAGCAGTTCTTC. It codes for CASTPGTSGNYNEQFF. Full variable domain (rest looked up from reference TRBV18 and TRBJ2-1): NAGVMQNPRHLVRRRGQEARLRCSPMKGHSHVYWYRQLPEEGLKFMVYLQKENIIDESGMPKERFSAEFPKEGPSILRIQQVVRGDSAAYFCASTPGTSGNYNEQFFGPGTRLTVL.

This rearrangement joins TRBV5-1 to TRBJ2-7; either TRBD1 or TRBD2 may supply D (6 bases each). V was trimmed by 2 bases and J by 3 bases, leaving 18 bases between them. The CDR3 runs 16 residues. The germline V gene encodes CDR1 SGHRS and CDR2 YFSETQ. The CDR3 DNA reads as TGCGCCAGCAGCTTTCGGGTGGCGGGACACAACTACGAGCAGTACTTC. This sequence encodes CASSFRVAGHNYEQYF.